This T cell receptor beta chain was obtained from a study of neurological immune-mediated disorders. This clonotype was observed at least ten times. V lost 1 base and J 5 bases, leaving 4 bases between the germline ends. This CDR3 spans 12 amino acids. CDR1 is ENHRY, CDR2 SYGVKD, per germline. From the 5' RACE reads, TCRdb called clonotypes with MiXCR, one entry per CDR3 protein. The repertoire consists of 90,000 to 100,000 distinct CDR3 sequences, with around 3.4% occurring once and the leading ten covering roughly 6.4%. The source material was PBMCs. The chain joins TRBV10-3 to TRBJ2-3; D unclear. The TCR originated in a woman aged 18-30 years with multiple sclerosis. CDR3 in amino acids: CAISELGDTQYF. CDR3 bases: TGTGCCATCAGTGAGTTAGGAGATACGCAGTATTTT.